These 12 T cell receptor beta chains came from one sample sequenced in a study of T cells after yellow fever vaccination. One entry per CDR3 protein, called by TCRdb with MiXCR from the 5' RACE reads. The profile covers hundreds of thousands of distinct CDR3 sequences, with about 14% appearing a single time and around 15% taken by the ten largest. The sequenced sample was PBMCs, obtained on the day of the yellow fever booster vaccination. These receptors were taken from a man aged 30 to 45 who received the YFV17D yellow fever vaccine.

This clonotype was counted only a few times. The chain couples TRBV25-1 to TRBJ2-1; D might be TRBD2 (6 bases). The CDR3 consists of 12 residues. Germline V lookup: CDR1 MGHDK, CDR2 SYGVNS. V lost 2 bases and J lost 7, with 6 bases in between. CDR3 protein: CASSEGGNEQFF. The CDR3 coding sequence is TGTGCCAGCAGTGAAGGGGGGAATGAGCAGTTCTTC.

The V gene is TRBV18, the J gene TRBJ2-4; no reliable D call. The CDR3 has 14 amino acids. Trimming took off 3 bases at V and 0 bases at J, with 6 bases between the two ends. Germline-derived CDR1 and CDR2 are KGHSH and LQKENI. The CDR3 spells CASSPGEAKNIQYF. CDR3 coding DNA: TGTGCCAGCTCACCTGGGGAAGCCAAAAACATTCAGTACTTC.

CDR3 DNA sequence: TGCAGCGTAGAGACAGGCTCTGGGGCCAACGTCCTGACTTTC. Translating it yields CSVETGSGANVLTF. This chain links TRBV29-1 with TRBJ2-6; a weak D match, TRBD1 (6 bases). Trimming took 6 bases from V and 0 from J, leaving 9 bases between them. Germline lookup yields CDR1 SQVTM and CDR2 ANQGSEA. The CDR3 totals 14 residues.

This clonotype was observed a handful of times. CDR3 in DNA: TGTGCCAGCCTTACGGGACCGCCGTCGACGCAGTATTTT. Its translation is CASLTGPPSTQYF. J is TRBJ2-3 and V is TRBV6-1; D tentatively reads TRBD1 or TRBD2 (5 bases each). Per the germline V gene, CDR1 is MNHNS and CDR2 is SASEGT. This CDR3 is built from 13 residues. The germline V and J ends were trimmed by 8 bases and 9 bases, with 18 bases remaining between them.

This clonotype appeared a few times. The chain carries TRBV6-2 or TRBV6-3 and TRBJ2-1; D remains ambiguous. Germline V CDR1 and CDR2: MNHEY, SVGEGT. The length of the CDR3 is 12 residues. Trimming removed 0 bases from V and 7 bases from J, with 4 bases in between. The CDR3 reads CASSYSANEQFF. The CDR3 DNA is TGTGCCAGCAGTTACTCAGCTAATGAGCAGTTCTTC.

V is TRBV11-2 and J is TRBJ2-2, with 14 bases that match TRBD2. Germline V lookup: CDR1 SGHAT, CDR2 FQNNGV. V lost 5 bases, J lost 0 bases, and 8 bases stayed unmatched. CDR3 size: 19 residues. The CDR3 sequence is CASSTRLAGGAANTGELFF. In DNA form, the CDR3 reads TGTGCCAGCAGCACAAGACTAGCGGGAGGGGCAGCGAACACCGGGGAGCTGTTTTTT.

This clonotype appeared a few times. This sequence joins TRBV29-1 and TRBJ2-1, with TRBD1 matching over 7 bases. V dropped 6 bases and J dropped 5; count of bases not matched to a gene: 4. CDR3 size: 12 residues. Germline V CDR1 and CDR2: SQVTM, ANQGSEA. The CDR3 sequence: CSVDRVDNEQFF. The CDR3 DNA follows: TGCAGCGTCGACAGGGTAGACAATGAGCAGTTCTTC.

This clonotype appeared a few times. The J gene is TRBJ2-7, the V gene TRBV20-1; 11 nucleotides line up with TRBD2. The J segment lost 4 bases and the V segment lost 5 bases, leaving 7 bases of the junction unmatched. Germline V gene sequence: CDR1 DFQATT, CDR2 SNEGSKA (reference sequence). CDR3 length equals 14 residues. CDR3 protein: CSAPQASGRYEQYF. In nucleotides, the CDR3 is TGCAGTGCTCCTCAGGCTAGCGGGAGGTACGAGCAGTACTTC.

In this sample, this clonotype turned up a few times. This chain uses TRBV6-1 with TRBJ2-1; 15 bases fit TRBD2. V dropped 5 bases and J dropped 2; count of bases not matched to a gene: 1. Germline loops: CDR1 MNHNS, CDR2 SASEGT. There are 16 residues in the CDR3. The CDR3 nucleotides are TGTGCCAGCAGTCGGACTAGCGGGAGGGCCTACAATGAGCAGTTCTTC. It yields the protein CASSRTSGRAYNEQFF.

The chain is built from TRBV25-1 and TRBJ2-1; D is perhaps TRBD2 (6 bases). The CDR3 spans 14 residues. V was shortened by 4 bases and J by 16 bases, with 23 bases between the two germline ends. Germline V CDR1 and CDR2: MGHDK, SYGVNS. CDR3 amino acids: CASSVGGELIGGFF. CDR3 nucleotide sequence: TGTGCCAGCAGTGTGGGCGGGGAACTTATCGGAGGATTCTTC.

The genes are TRBV5-5 and TRBJ2-2; 8 bases map to TRBD1. CDR1 SGHKS and CDR2 YYEKEE come from the germline V gene (reference sequence). CDR3 length: 15 residues. The trim removed 3 bases at V and 6 bases at J, leaving 7 bases unmatched. The CDR3 DNA follows: TGTGCCAGCAGCTGGGGCAGGGGGCTCTCCGGGGAGCTGTTTTTT. Protein product: CASSWGRGLSGELFF. The whole variable domain, remainder taken from reference TRBV5-5 and TRBJ2-2, is DAGVTQSPTHLIKTRGQQVTLRCSPISGHKSVSWYQQVLGQGPQFIFQYYEKEERGRGNFPDRFSARQFPNYSSELNVNALLLGDSALYLCASSWGRGLSGELFFGEGSRLTVL.

This chain connects TRBV20-1 to TRBJ1-4, with 7 bases fitting TRBD1. Germline-derived CDR1 and CDR2 are DFQATT and SNEGSKA (reference sequence). With V trimmed by 4 bases and J by 8 bases, 13 bases remained unmatched. This CDR3 comprises 15 residues. The CDR3 protein is CSAITGGTASEKLFF. In DNA form, the CDR3 reads TGCAGTGCTATAACCGGGGGGACAGCGTCGGAAAAACTGTTTTTT.